The 32 T cell receptor beta chains below were found in one sample sequenced in a study of T cell responses to AZD1222 COVID-19 vaccine. Produced via immunoSEQ multiplex PCR; TCRdb's table is partial and in-frame only. The sample carries 55,000 to 75,000 clones, about 90% recorded once. The sample in question was peripheral blood, obtained on day 0 of AZD1222 vaccination. The receptor set was obtained from an adult in good health.

The chain links TRBV27 to TRBJ2-1; 7 bases are shared with TRBD2. J was trimmed by 4 bases and V by 2 bases; bases with no gene match: 2. Germline values: CDR1 MNHEY, CDR2 SMNVEV (reference sequence). This CDR3 is 14 amino acids long. CDR3 sequence reads: CASSLLRGYNEQFF. CDR3 sequence (DNA): TGTGCCAGCAGTTTACTGCGGGGGTACAATGAGCAGTTCTTC.

The V and J genes are TRBV12-3 or TRBV12-4 and TRBJ1-1, with unresolved D. The CDR3 is made up of 12 amino acids. Trimming cost V 3 bases and J 0 bases, with 2 bases left between them. CDR3 coding DNA: TGTGCCAGCAGTTTTATGAACACTGAAGCTTTCTTT. Its translation is CASSFMNTEAFF.

The gene calls are TRBV30 and TRBJ2-3, with no clear D. CDR1 and CDR2 (germline): GTSNPN, SVGIG (reference sequence). The CDR3 contains 14 residues. Trimming stripped 7 bases from V and 2 bases from J, with 16 bases between. CDR3 loop: CAYQARSHTDTQYF. CDR3 DNA sequence: TGTGCCTACCAAGCGCGATCACACACAGATACGCAGTATTTT. Looking up the rest from reference TRBV30 and TRBJ2-3 gives the full variable domain: SQTIHQWPATLVQPVGSPLSLECTVEGTSNPNLYWYRQAAGRGLQLLFYSVGIGQISSEVPQNLSASRPQDRQFILSSKKLLLSDSGFYLCAYQARSHTDTQYFGPGTRLTVL.

V is TRBV28 and J is TRBJ2-7, with D possibly TRBD1 on 5 matching bases. Trimming left V 10 bases short and J 1 base short, with 17 bases between. This CDR3 is 14 amino acids long. CDR1 is MDHEN and CDR2 is SYDVKM in the germline V gene. The CDR3 DNA reads TGTGCCACCAACCCCACAGGAGAGTCCTACGAGCAGTACTTC. Amino acids: CATNPTGESYEQYF.

The chain recombines TRBV7-6 with TRBJ2-1; TRBD2 matches 11 bases. V lost 5 bases and J lost 5; bases outside the gene matches: 8. This CDR3 has 16 amino acids. Germline V lookup: CDR1 SGHVS, CDR2 FNYEAQ. The CDR3 is CASSTFSGRGDNEQFF. In nucleotides, the CDR3 is TGTGCCAGCAGCACATTTAGCGGGAGGGGAGACAATGAGCAGTTCTTC. The whole variable domain, remainder taken from reference TRBV7-6 and TRBJ2-1, is GAGVSQSPRYKVTKRGQDVALRCDPISGHVSLYWYRQALGQGPEFLTYFNYEAQQDKSGLPNDRFSAERPEGSISTLTIQRTEQRDSAMYRCASSTFSGRGDNEQFFGPGTRLTVL.

Written as DNA, the CDR3 is TGTGCCACCGGGGCTGGGGGAGGAACTGAAGCTTTCTTT. It yields the protein CATGAGGGTEAFF. The chain links TRBV19 to TRBJ1-1, with D perhaps matching TRBD1 (5 bases). The CDR3 sequence is 13 residues long. Germline CDR1 reads LNHDA; CDR2 reads SQIVND (reference sequence). V was trimmed by 10 bases and J by 5 bases, leaving 17 bases between them.

The chain joins TRBV2 to TRBJ1-5; tentatively, D is TRBD1 (6 bases). Trimming removed 11 bases from V and 6 bases from J, with 17 bases in between. CDR3 length equals 13 residues. Looked up from germline, CDR1 is SNHLY and CDR2 is FYNNEI. The CDR3 coding sequence is TGTGCCTCCAGAGGGGGGGGCTCTCAGCCCCAGCATTTT. It encodes CASRGGGSQPQHF.

The rearrangement joins TRBV14 to TRBJ1-1; 8 bases match TRBD1. The CDR3 runs to 16 residues. Unmatched junction bases numbered 5, after V lost 1 base and J lost 1 base. Germline loops: CDR1 SGHDN, CDR2 FVKESK. The CDR3 loop is CASSQALGQGNTEAFF. The CDR3 DNA reads TGTGCCAGCAGCCAAGCCCTAGGACAGGGGAACACTGAAGCTTTCTTT.

CDR3 sequence reads: CASSVGGKNYGYTF. The CDR3 DNA reads TGTGCCAGCAGCGTAGGGGGGAAGAACTATGGCTACACCTTC. The chain uses TRBV9 and TRBJ1-2; the D gene is possibly TRBD1 (5 bases). The germline V and J ends were trimmed by 0 bases and 2 bases, with 8 bases remaining between them. This CDR3 has 14 residues. Germline loops: CDR1 SGDLS, CDR2 YYNGEE.

This chain joins TRBV4-2 and TRBJ1-1; D perhaps matches TRBD1 (6 bases). Looked up from germline, CDR1 is LGHNA and CDR2 is YNFKEQ. The length of the CDR3 is 16 residues. The V gene lost 3 bases and the J gene lost 4 bases, with 18 bases spanning the gap. The CDR3 coding sequence is TGTGCCAGCAGCCAGGATAACAGGGACCCGGGCACTGAAGCTTTCTTT. This gives the protein CASSQDNRDPGTEAFF.

This clone turned up a few times. The chain couples TRBV6-5 to TRBJ1-1; D remains unclear. V dropped 10 bases and J dropped 4 bases, with 13 bases sitting between them. Germline V gene data show CDR1 as MNHEY and CDR2 as SVGAGI. The CDR3 sequence is 12 residues long. In DNA form, the CDR3 reads TGTGCCATCGACCCTTGGGGCACTGAAGCTTTCTTT. As protein: CAIDPWGTEAFF.

This clone appeared once. The chain has TRBV9 and TRBJ2-3, with TRBD1 matching over 12 bases. J lost 2 bases, V lost 4 bases, and 11 bases had no gene match. Looked up from germline, CDR1 is SGDLS and CDR2 is YYNGEE. This CDR3 comprises 18 residues. The CDR3 loop is CASSTVTGTGGVTDTQYF. CDR3 nucleotide sequence: TGTGCCAGCAGCACAGTCACCGGGACAGGGGGCGTCACAGATACGCAGTATTTT.

This rearrangement joins TRBV10-3 to TRBJ1-2; the D gene is possibly TRBD1 (5 bases). The CDR3 has 13 residues. Germline values: CDR1 ENHRY, CDR2 SYGVKD. V lost 2 bases to trimming and J lost 3 bases, with 7 bases between them. CDR3 region: CAISEGTHYGYTF. The CDR3 DNA reads TGTGCCATCAGTGAGGGGACGCACTATGGCTACACCTTC.

This chain links TRBV2 with TRBJ1-1; 8 nucleotides match TRBD1. J gave up 6 bases and V 6 bases, and 12 bases lay outside the gene matches. Germline V gene data show CDR1 as SNHLY and CDR2 as FYNNEI. This CDR3 is built from 15 residues. The CDR3 loop is CASRGLGSGGPEAFF. In DNA, the CDR3 is TGTGCCAGCAGGGGACTGGGTTCAGGGGGCCCTGAAGCTTTCTTT. Full variable domain (rest looked up from reference TRBV2 and TRBJ1-1): EPEVTQTPSHQVTQMGQEVILRCVPISNHLYFYWYRQILGQKVEFLVSFYNNEISEKSEIFDDQFSVERPDGSNFTLKIRSTKLEDSAMYFCASRGLGSGGPEAFFGQGTRLTVV.

The V gene is TRBV7-3, the J gene TRBJ2-5; D may be TRBD2 (6 bases). Germline CDR1 is SGHTA and CDR2 is FQGTGA. V lost 5 bases to trimming and J lost 5 bases, with 12 bases between them. There are 13 residues in the CDR3. Written as DNA, the CDR3 is TGTGCCAGCAGCCCGGGACTCGGGGAGACCCAGTACTTC. Its translation is CASSPGLGETQYF.

The rearrangement links TRBV25-1 to TRBJ2-7; 7 nucleotides align to TRBD1. The germline CDR1 and CDR2 sequences are MGHDK and SYGVNS. CDR3 length: 14 amino acids. Losses at the gene ends were 4 bases for V and 2 bases for J; bases not matched to a gene: 5. The DNA for the CDR3 is TGTGCCAGCAGTGGCACAGGGGTCCCCTACGAGCAGTACTTC. This sequence encodes CASSGTGVPYEQYF.

There are a few counts of this clone. This chain uses TRBV5-1 with TRBJ2-7; weak D call: TRBD1 (5 bases). V was cut by 5 bases and J by 1 base, with 10 bases left in between. This CDR3 region has 13 residues. Germline CDR1 and CDR2: SGHRS and YFSETQ. The CDR3 sequence: CASRETASYEQYF. The CDR3, as DNA: TGCGCCAGCAGGGAGACAGCTTCCTACGAGCAGTACTTC.

The rearrangement links TRBV2 to TRBJ2-5, with D uncertain. This CDR3 contains 13 residues. The germline V gene encodes CDR1 SNHLY and CDR2 FYNNEI. V was pared by 6 bases and J by 2 bases, with 10 bases between. The CDR3 region is CASRAVEQETQYF. The CDR3 bases are TGTGCCAGCAGAGCCGTTGAGCAAGAGACCCAGTACTTC.

The rearrangement uses TRBV5-1 and TRBJ2-2, with a tentative D call TRBD1 (7 bases). This CDR3 has 15 residues. Germline V gene data show CDR1 as SGHRS and CDR2 as YFSETQ. Between the trimmed V and J ends, which lost 2 bases and 4 bases, there was a span of 12 bases. Here the CDR3 DNA reads TGCGCCAGCAGCTTATGGCAGGGGGGCACCGGGGAGCTGTTTTTT. Translation: CASSLWQGGTGELFF.

The J gene is TRBJ1-1, the V gene TRBV21-1. TRBV21-1 is described as a pseudogene. The CDR3 covers 13 residues. CDR3 region: CASGWKNRREAFF. CDR3 DNA sequence: TGTGCCAGCGGTTGGAAGAATAGGCGTGAAGCTTTCTTT.

The gene calls are TRBV30 and TRBJ2-1, with D perhaps matching TRBD2 (6 bases). Looked up from germline, CDR1 is GTSNPN and CDR2 is SVGIG (reference sequence). The CDR3 length is 16 residues. With 3 bases removed from V and 6 bases from J, the gap between germline ends came to 21 bases. CDR3 bases: TGTGCCTGGAGACCGCGGAGGCGGGAAGGGATCAATGAGCAGTTCTTC. This translates into CAWRPRRREGINEQFF. The variable domain in full, with the rest retrieved from reference TRBV30 and TRBJ2-1, is SQTIHQWPATLVQPVGSPLSLECTVEGTSNPNLYWYRQAAGRGLQLLFYSVGIGQISSEVPQNLSASRPQDRQFILSSKKLLLSDSGFYLCAWRPRRREGINEQFFGPGTRLTVL.

The rearrangement links TRBV6-2 or TRBV6-3 to TRBJ2-1; 10 bases are a match to TRBD2. V lost 6 bases and J lost 4; bases outside the gene matches: 6. The germline gives CDR1 MNHEY, CDR2 SVGEGT. The CDR3 covers 15 residues. The CDR3 region has the DNA TGTGCCAGCAGCGAATGGACTAGCGGATACAATGAGCAGTTCTTC. Translation: CASSEWTSGYNEQFF.

This chain uses TRBV11-2 with TRBJ1-1; tentative D call: TRBD1 (6 bases). V was clipped by 5 bases and J by 1 base, with 11 bases between them. The V gene's germline CDR1 is SGHAT and CDR2 FQNNGV. The CDR3 loop spans 14 amino acids. The CDR3 region has the DNA TGTGCCAGCAGCGCCCAACAGGGGAACACTGAAGCTTTCTTT. This sequence encodes CASSAQQGNTEAFF.

J is TRBJ2-1 and V is TRBV6-5; TRBD2 might be the D (6 bases). CDR1 is MNHEY and CDR2 is SVGAGI in the germline V gene. The V end was cut by 6 bases, the J end by 8 bases, with 17 bases between. CDR3 length: 14 amino acids. Here the CDR3 reads CASSRGGAVDEQFF. The CDR3 region has the DNA TGTGCCAGCAGCCGAGGAGGGGCCGTGGATGAGCAGTTCTTC.

The chain uses TRBV11-2 and TRBJ2-5, with D hard to call. Germline lookup yields CDR1 SGHAT and CDR2 FQNNGV. V was clipped by 0 bases and J by 2 bases, with 13 bases between them. The CDR3 runs to 16 residues. CDR3 in DNA: TGTGCCAGCAGCTTAGATCCTGGTCAGAGACAAGAGACCCAGTACTTC. Translated: CASSLDPGQRQETQYF.

This chain joins TRBV4-1 and TRBJ2-7; a weak D match, TRBD2 (7 bases). The length of the CDR3 is 14 residues. CDR1 and CDR2 from the germline V gene are MGHRA and YSYEKL. V lost 0 bases, J lost 3 bases, and 9 bases lay in between. CDR3 region: CASSQEGGLYEQYF. The DNA of the CDR3 is TGCGCCAGCAGCCAAGAGGGGGGGCTCTACGAGCAGTACTTC.

The V call is TRBV7-9, the J call TRBJ2-3; 7 bases line up with TRBD2. The CDR3 covers 15 residues. CDR1 SEHNR and CDR2 FQNEAQ come from the germline V gene (reference sequence). V shed 1 base, J shed 3 bases, and the junction held 4 bases outside the gene matches. The CDR3 loop reads CASSLGGSKTDTQYF. DNA of the CDR3: TGTGCCAGCAGCTTAGGCGGGAGTAAAACAGATACGCAGTATTTT.

This rearrangement joins TRBV5-1 to TRBJ1-4; D unclear. V lost 3 bases to trimming and J lost 0 bases, with 9 bases between them. Looked up from germline, CDR1 is SGHRS and CDR2 is YFSETQ. CDR3 length equals 15 residues. The CDR3 region has the DNA TGCGCCAGCAGCTCTCCGGAAGCAACTAATGAAAAACTGTTTTTT. This translates into CASSSPEATNEKLFF.

V and J are TRBV11-2 and TRBJ1-2, with D perhaps matching TRBD1 (6 bases). V dropped 4 bases and J dropped 4 bases, with 13 bases sitting between them. CDR1 is SGHAT and CDR2 is FQNNGV in the germline V gene. The CDR3 has 14 residues. The CDR3 here is CASSSVAGVYGYTF. The CDR3 DNA reads as TGTGCCAGCAGCTCAGTTGCAGGGGTCTATGGCTACACCTTC.

The chain uses TRBV7-6 and TRBJ1-6, with D perhaps TRBD1 (6 bases). Trimming pared 5 bases from V and 0 bases from J, leaving 11 bases between. Germline V gene data show CDR1 as SGHVS and CDR2 as FNYEAQ. The CDR3 is 16 residues long. Here the CDR3 reads CASSPQGSSYNSPLHF. The CDR3 coding sequence is TGTGCCAGCAGCCCGCAGGGGAGCTCCTATAATTCACCCCTCCACTTT.

This sequence joins TRBV6-5 and TRBJ1-5; a weak D match, TRBD1 (5 bases). In germline, CDR1 is MNHEY, CDR2 SVGAGI. V lost 2 bases, J lost 4 bases, and 9 bases lay in between. The CDR3 extends over 14 amino acids. CDR3 region: CASSYARVNQPQHF. DNA of the CDR3: TGTGCCAGCAGTTACGCCAGGGTAAATCAGCCCCAGCATTTT.

This clone occurred a few times. The CDR3: CASSTGQGSGELFF. CDR3 sequence (DNA): TGTGCCAGCAGCACGGGACAGGGCTCCGGGGAGCTGTTTTTT. The chain links TRBV11-3 to TRBJ2-2, with TRBD1 matching 9 bases. This CDR3 spans 14 amino acids. V lost 5 bases and J lost 6; bases outside the gene matches: 4. Per the germline V gene, CDR1 is SGHNT and CDR2 is YENEEA.